This T cell receptor (beta chain) was obtained from a study of OX40 agonist ivuxolimab in advanced cancers. Using immunoSEQ multiplex PCR, the repertoire was profiled, and TCRdb retains in-frame clones only, with some absent. In the table there are about 14,000 clones, 70% to 75% of which are singletons. Germline assignment: CDR1 SNHLY and CDR2 FYNNEI. The CDR3 consists of 15 residues. Trimming shortened V by 2 bases and J by 6 bases, and 13 bases separated the two germline ends. This sequence joins TRBV2 and TRBJ2-2, with a tentative D call TRBD2 (6 bases). The source material was CD4+ or CD8+ T cells sorted from blood, sampled in a trial of the OX40 agonist ivuxolimab. The TCR originated in an adult with an advanced solid tumor such as melanoma, head and neck, liver or kidney cancer. The CDR3: CASSESGEKAGELFF. The CDR3 DNA sequence: TGTGCCAGCAGTGAATCGGGGGAGAAAGCCGGGGAGCTGTTTTTT.